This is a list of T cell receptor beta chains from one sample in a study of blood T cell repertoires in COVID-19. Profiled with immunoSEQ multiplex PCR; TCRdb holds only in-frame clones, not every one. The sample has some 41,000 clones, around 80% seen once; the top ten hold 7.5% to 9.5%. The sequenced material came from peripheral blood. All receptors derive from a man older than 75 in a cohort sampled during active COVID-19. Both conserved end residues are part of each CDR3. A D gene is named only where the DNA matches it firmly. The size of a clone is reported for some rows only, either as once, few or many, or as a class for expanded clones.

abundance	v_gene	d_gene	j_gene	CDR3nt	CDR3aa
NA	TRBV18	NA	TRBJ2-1	TGTGCCAGCTCACCTCTCCTCAATGAGCAGTTCTTC	CASSPLLNEQFF
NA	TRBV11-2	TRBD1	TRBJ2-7	TGTGCCAGCAGCGCAAGGGAAAGGGGACAGGAAGAGTACTTC	CASSARERGQEEYF
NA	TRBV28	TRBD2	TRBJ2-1	TGTGCCATCTCGTCCGGGGGGGCCATCGATGAGCAGTTCTTC	CAISSGGAIDEQFF
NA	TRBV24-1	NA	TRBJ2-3	TGTGCCACCAGTGCCAAGTGGCGGGGACAGAAAGCAAAAAGAAGTTCAGATACGCAGTATTTT	CATSAKWRGQKAKRSSDTQYF
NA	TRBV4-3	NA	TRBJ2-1	TGCGCCAGCAGCCAGCCCGCTCTCGGCGGAGGCCCACCCGTCTTC	CASSQPALGGGPPVF
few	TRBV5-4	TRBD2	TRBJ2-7	TGTGCCAGCAGCTACGGGGGGAAGAGCGCCGAGCAGTACTTC	CASSYGGKSAEQYF
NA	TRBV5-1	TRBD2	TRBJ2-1	TGCGCCAGCAAACCCGGACTAGCGCAGGCCAATGAGCAGTTCTTC	CASKPGLAQANEQFF
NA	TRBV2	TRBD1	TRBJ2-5	TGTGCCAGCAGGGAAGGGGGCCGGGAGACCCAGTACTTC	CASREGGRETQYF
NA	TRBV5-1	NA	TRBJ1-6	TGCGCCAGCAGCTTGGCCTGGCTAGGTTCACCCCTCCACTTT	CASSLAWLGSPLHF
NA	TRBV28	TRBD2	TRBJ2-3	TGTGCCAGCAGTATACTAGCGGGAGAAGGCACAGATACGCAGTATTTT	CASSILAGEGTDTQYF
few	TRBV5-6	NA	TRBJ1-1	TGTGCCAGCAGCTTTACAGGGAGGAACACTGAAGCTTTCTTT	CASSFTGRNTEAFF
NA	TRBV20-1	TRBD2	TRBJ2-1	TGCAGTGCTAGAGGACTCCCGGGGGGGTTCTTC	CSARGLPGGFF
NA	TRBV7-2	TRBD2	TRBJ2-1	TGTGCCAGCAGCTCGTTAGCGGGAGCGTACAATGAGCAGTTCTTC	CASSSLAGAYNEQFF
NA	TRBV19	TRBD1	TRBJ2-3	TGTGCCAGTAGTACCGGACAGGGGGTGATCACAGATACGCAGTATTTT	CASSTGQGVITDTQYF
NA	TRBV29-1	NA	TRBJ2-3	TGCAGCGTTGAAGTTGGCAGGGGAGATACGCAGTATTTT	CSVEVGRGDTQYF
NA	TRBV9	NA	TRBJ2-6	TGTGCCAGCAGCCCCAGACAGGTCTCTGGGGCCAACGTCCTGACTTTC	CASSPRQVSGANVLTF
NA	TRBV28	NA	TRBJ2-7	TGTGCCAGCAGCCCCACACCCTACGAGCAGTACTTC	CASSPTPYEQYF
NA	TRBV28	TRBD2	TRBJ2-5	TGTGCCAGCAGTTTATGGGGAGCGGGGCCGGACCAAGAGACCCAGTACTTC	CASSLWGAGPDQETQYF
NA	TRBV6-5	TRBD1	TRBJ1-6	TGTGCCAGTCACCGGGACAGCTCATCACCCCTCCACTTT	CASHRDSSSPLHF
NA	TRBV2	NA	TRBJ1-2	TGTGCCAGCAGTGAAGTCGCACAGAGCTATGGCTACACCTTC	CASSEVAQSYGYTF
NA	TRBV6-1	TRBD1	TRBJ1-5	TGTGCCAGCAGTGAATTGGGGACAGGGAATCGGTTTGGCAATCAGCCCCAGCATTTT	CASSELGTGNRFGNQPQHF
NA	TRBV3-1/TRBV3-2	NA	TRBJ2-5	TGTGCCAGCAAGGGGGGGGCAGGAAAGACCCAGTACTTC	CASKGGAGKTQYF
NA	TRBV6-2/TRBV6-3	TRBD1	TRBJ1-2	TGTGCCAGCAGTACAACAGGGGTCTATGGCTACACCTTC	CASSTTGVYGYTF
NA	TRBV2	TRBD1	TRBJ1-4	TGTGCCAGCAGTGAAGACAGGGGGGTTTTACTGTTTTTT	CASSEDRGVLLFF
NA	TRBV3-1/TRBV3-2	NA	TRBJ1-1	TGTGCCAGCAGTAAGACCGGGACAATGAACACTGAAGCTTTCTTT	CASSKTGTMNTEAFF
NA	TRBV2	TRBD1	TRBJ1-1	TGTGCCAGCAGTGCACAGGGGATAGGCACTGAAGCTTTCTTT	CASSAQGIGTEAFF
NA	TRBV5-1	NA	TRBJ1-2	TGCGCCAGCAGCGATCAGGTGAACTATGGCTACACCTTC	CASSDQVNYGYTF
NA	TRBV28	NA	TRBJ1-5	TGTGCCAGCAGCCACCTAGTTGATAGCAATCAGCCCCAGCATTTT	CASSHLVDSNQPQHF
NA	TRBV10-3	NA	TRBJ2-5	TGTGCCATCAGTCGAGGGGGGGGATGGGAGACCCAGTACTTC	CAISRGGGWETQYF
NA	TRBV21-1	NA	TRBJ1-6	TGTGCCAGCACTCCCCAGGGGTCTAATTATTCACCCCTCCACTTT	CASTPQGSNYSPLHF
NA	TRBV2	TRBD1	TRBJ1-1	TGTGCCAGCAGTGAGTATGGGACAGTAAACACTGAAGCTTTCTTT	CASSEYGTVNTEAFF
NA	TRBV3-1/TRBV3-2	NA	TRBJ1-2	TGTGCCAGCAGCCAAGCTGGGACAAACTATGGCTACACCTTC	CASSQAGTNYGYTF
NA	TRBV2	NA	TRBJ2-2	TGTGCCAGCAAACAGAACACCGGGGAGCTGTTTTTT	CASKQNTGELFF
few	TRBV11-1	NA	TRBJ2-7	TGTGCCAGCATCCCTGCCTCGAGGGACTACGAGCAGTACTTC	CASIPASRDYEQYF
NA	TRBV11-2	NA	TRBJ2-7	TGTGCCAGCAGCCAACAACAGGGTGGTGAGCAGTACTTC	CASSQQQGGEQYF
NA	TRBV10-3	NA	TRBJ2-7	TGTGCCATCAGTGAAACGGGCTCGGGGAAGGCCTACGAGCAGTACTTC	CAISETGSGKAYEQYF
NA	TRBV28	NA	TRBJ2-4	TGTGCCAGCAGTTTAATCTCGGACACCCTAGCCAAAAACATTCAGTACTTC	CASSLISDTLAKNIQYF
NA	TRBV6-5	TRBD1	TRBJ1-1	TGTGCCAGCAGGACAGGGGGCTTCACTGAAGCTTTCTTT	CASRTGGFTEAFF
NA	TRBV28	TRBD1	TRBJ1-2	TGTGCCAGCAGGGGACAGGGTGATGGCTACACCTTC	CASRGQGDGYTF
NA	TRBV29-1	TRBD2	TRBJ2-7	TGCAGCGTTCGGACTAGCGGCACCTACGAGCAGTACTTC	CSVRTSGTYEQYF
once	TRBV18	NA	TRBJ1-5	TGTGCCAGCTCACCTGGGGGACAAAATCAGCCCCAGCATTTT	CASSPGGQNQPQHF
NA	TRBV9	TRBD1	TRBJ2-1	TGTGCCAGCAGCGTTGACAGGGACTCCTACAATGAGCAGTTCTTC	CASSVDRDSYNEQFF
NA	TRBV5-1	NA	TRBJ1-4	TGCGCCAGCAGCGAGACCGGGGGGAGAATACTGTTTTTT	CASSETGGRILFF
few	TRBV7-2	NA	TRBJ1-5	TGTGCCAGCAGCTTAGTCTGGGGGGGCAATCAGCCCCAGCATTTT	CASSLVWGGNQPQHF
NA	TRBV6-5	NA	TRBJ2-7	TGTGCCAGCAGTCTGCAGGGATCCTACGAGCAGTACTTC	CASSLQGSYEQYF
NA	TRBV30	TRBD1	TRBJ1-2	TGTGCCTGCGCGCCGGGACAGGGGTTATATGGCTACACCTTC	CACAPGQGLYGYTF
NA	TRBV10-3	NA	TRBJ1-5	TGTGCCATCACGGTGGACTTAAATCAGCCCCAGCATTTT	CAITVDLNQPQHF
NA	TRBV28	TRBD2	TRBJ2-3	TGTGCCAGCAGTTTACTAGCGGACACAGATACGCAGTATTTT	CASSLLADTDTQYF
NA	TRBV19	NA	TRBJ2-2	TGTGCCAGTAGTATTGGACAAGCGAACACCGGGGAGCTGTTTTTT	CASSIGQANTGELFF
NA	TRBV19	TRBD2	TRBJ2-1	TGTGCCAGTACCCCGGGACTAGCGTATTCCTACAATGAGCAGTTCTTC	CASTPGLAYSYNEQFF
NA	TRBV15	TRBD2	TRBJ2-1	TGTGCCACCAGCAGAGGACTAGCGGGAGAGCGTGAGCAGTTCTTC	CATSRGLAGEREQFF
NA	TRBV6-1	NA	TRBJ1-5	TGTGCCAGCAGTGAAGTCAGGAGGTGGCAGCCCCAGCATTTT	CASSEVRRWQPQHF
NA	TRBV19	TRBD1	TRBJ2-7	TGTGCCAGTAGCCCTATTAGGGACAGATATCCCTACGAGCAGTACTTC	CASSPIRDRYPYEQYF